Shown below are 26 T cell receptor beta chains from a single sample sequenced in a study of spatial heterogeneity in lung cancer. Stated time point: sample taken at primary tumor resection. Tumor, nontumor lung or frozen PBMC supplied whole RNA that was sequenced unsorted. TCRdb re-called the 5' RACE reads with MiXCR, one entry per CDR3 protein. The table has fewer than 8,000 distinct CDR3 sequences, over 15% seen once; the top ten hold roughly 18%. The sample consisted of PBMCs, taken at surgery. These receptors were obtained from a female donor with early-stage non-small cell lung cancer.

This clonotype was found once. The V call is TRBV12-3 or TRBV12-4, the J call TRBJ2-1; no clear D. V was cut by 5 bases and J by 8 bases, with 13 bases left in between. The CDR3 is 13 residues long. This CDR3 is CASSRGGVDEQFF. Here the CDR3 DNA reads TGTGCCAGCAGTCGTGGCGGAGTGGATGAGCAGTTCTTC.

This clonotype showed up many times. V gene TRBV15 combines with J gene TRBJ2-7, with D uncertain. Trimming took 1 base from V and 5 from J, leaving 9 bases between them. Germline-derived CDR1 and CDR2 are LNHNV and YYDKDF (reference sequence). The length of the CDR3 is 13 residues. CDR3 nucleotide sequence: TGTGCCACCAGCAGAGGGGAAGCAAACGAGCAGTACGTC. Its protein is CATSRGEANEQYV.

The sample holds a few counts of this clonotype. The gene calls are TRBV27 and TRBJ2-7, with D perhaps matching TRBD1 (6 bases). Deletions cut 5 bases from V and 3 bases from J, with 20 bases between. The length of the CDR3 is 16 residues. In germline, CDR1 is MNHEY, CDR2 SMNVEV (reference sequence). Here the CDR3 reads CASSENREVKYYEQYF. CDR3 nucleotide sequence: TGTGCCAGCAGTGAGAACAGGGAAGTGAAGTACTACGAGCAGTACTTC.

CDR3 nucleotide sequence: TGTGCCAGCAGCTTAACGGACGTGGACCGGGAGCTGTTTTTT. Translated: CASSLTDVDRELFF. The chain combines TRBV7-3 with TRBJ2-2; D is unclear. The V gene's germline CDR1 is SGHTA and CDR2 FQGTGA. The CDR3 has 14 residues. Trimming stripped 0 bases from V and 9 bases from J, with 11 bases between.

This clonotype is medium-sized (0.01 to 0.1%) within its sample. The J gene is TRBJ1-6, the V gene TRBV2; no firm D call. Trimming left V 6 bases short and J 9 bases short, with 12 bases between. The CDR3 has 13 residues. Per germline, CDR1 SNHLY and CDR2 FYNNEI. The CDR3 loop reads CASRTPFRSPLHF. The CDR3 DNA follows: TGTGCCAGCAGGACCCCTTTTCGTTCACCCCTCCACTTT. Looking up the rest from reference TRBV2 and TRBJ1-6 gives the full variable domain: EPEVTQTPSHQVTQMGQEVILRCVPISNHLYFYWYRQILGQKVEFLVSFYNNEISEKSEIFDDQFSVERPDGSNFTLKIRSTKLEDSAMYFCASRTPFRSPLHFGNGTRLTVT.

The V and J genes are TRBV7-9 and TRBJ2-5; D is unclear. Trimming left V 5 bases short and J 4 bases short, with 8 bases between. CDR3 length equals 12 residues. CDR1 is SEHNR and CDR2 is FQNEAQ in the germline V gene (reference sequence). CDR3 coding DNA: TGTGCCAGCAGCGATAAACGAGAGACCCAGTACTTC. The encoded protein is CASSDKRETQYF.

This clonotype was found many times. The rearrangement links TRBV18 to TRBJ2-1; 9 nucleotides agree with TRBD2. CDR1 KGHSH and CDR2 LQKENI come from the germline V gene. V was pared by 5 bases and J by 5 bases, with 1 base of the junction left unmatched. The CDR3 is 13 amino acids. The CDR3 DNA follows: TGTGCCAGCTCAGCTAGCGGGGACAATGAGCAGTTCTTC. It yields the protein CASSASGDNEQFF.

This clonotype was counted only a few times. The J gene is TRBJ2-3, the V gene TRBV7-3; D perhaps matches TRBD2 (6 bases). V dropped 5 bases and J dropped 3 bases, with 15 bases sitting between them. Germline CDR1 reads SGHTA; CDR2 reads FQGTGA. This CDR3 spans 15 amino acids. CDR3 DNA: TGTGCCAGCAGCCCAGTCGGGGGACGGACAGATACGCAGTATTTT. Protein product: CASSPVGGRTDTQYF.

This chain uses TRBV7-6 with TRBJ2-5, with D unclear. Trimming pared 5 bases from V and 6 bases from J, leaving 16 bases between. CDR1 is SGHVS and CDR2 is FNYEAQ in the germline V gene. There are 14 residues in the CDR3. The DNA of the CDR3 is TGTGCCAGCAGCCCCCGGTGGGGTAGAAAGACCCAGTACTTC. It translates to CASSPRWGRKTQYF.

In this sample, this clonotype turned up many times. CDR3 loop: CSVDQGTEEKLFF. As DNA, the CDR3 is TGCAGCGTGGACCAGGGGACGGAGGAAAAACTGTTTTTT. The chain has TRBV29-1 and TRBJ1-4, with D possibly TRBD1 on 6 matching bases. The CDR3 is 13 residues long. The V end lost 6 bases, the J end lost 8 bases, and 16 bases lay between the germline ends. Germline V CDR1 and CDR2: SQVTM, ANQGSEA.

This clonotype was recorded a few times. This chain joins TRBV20-1 and TRBJ2-1; D not resolved. V was pared by 2 bases and J by 3 bases, with 11 bases between. Per germline, CDR1 DFQATT and CDR2 SNEGSKA (reference sequence). The CDR3 spans 14 residues. The DNA of the CDR3 is TGCAGTGCTAGACAGGCCCGTATCTACAATGAGCAGTTCTTC. As protein: CSARQARIYNEQFF.

This clonotype was seen repeatedly, ten times or more. The V gene is TRBV12-3 or TRBV12-4, the J gene TRBJ2-7; 9 positions agree with TRBD2. Trimming at V came to 1 base and at J to 3 bases, leaving 4 bases not matched to a gene. This CDR3 spans 15 amino acids. CDR3 protein: CASSLVAGVGYEQYF. In nucleotides, the CDR3 is TGTGCCAGCAGTTTAGTAGCGGGAGTCGGCTACGAGCAGTACTTC.

J is TRBJ2-7 and V is TRBV7-9, with 8 bases that match TRBD1. V dropped 6 bases and J dropped 6; count of bases not matched to a gene: 7. The germline V gene encodes CDR1 SEHNR and CDR2 FQNEAQ (reference sequence). There are 13 residues in the CDR3. CDR3 coding DNA: TGTGCCAGCAGTACAGGGGGATGGGGCGAGCAGTACTTC. It specifies CASSTGGWGEQYF.

This rearrangement joins TRBV14 to TRBJ2-3, with TRBD1 as a possible D gene (6 bases). Trimming cost V 2 bases and J 4 bases, with 7 bases left between them. CDR1 and CDR2 (germline): SGHDN, FVKESK. This CDR3 is 13 amino acids long. The CDR3 spells CASSQNRADTQYF. The CDR3 DNA reads as TGTGCCAGCAGCCAAAACAGGGCAGATACGCAGTATTTT.

This chain joins TRBV3-1 and TRBJ2-7; D gene uncertain. The V gene's germline CDR1 is LGHDT and CDR2 YNNKEL (reference sequence). This CDR3 spans 13 amino acids. The V and J ends lost 4 bases and 3 bases respectively, with 10 bases between them. The CDR3 bases are TGTGCCAGCAGCCGAGGATCTATCTACGAGCAGTACTTC. This codes for CASSRGSIYEQYF.

This clonotype was counted many times. The rearrangement joins TRBV20-1 to TRBJ2-1, with a tentative D call TRBD1 (6 bases). Germline lookup yields CDR1 DFQATT and CDR2 SNEGSKA (reference sequence). Trimming removed 0 bases at V and 8 bases at J, with 17 bases between. CDR3 length: 15 amino acids. As DNA, the CDR3 is TGCAGTGCTAGAGATCCGATAAATGGGGGCGATGAGCAGTTCTTC. Translated: CSARDPINGGDEQFF.

Judged by abundance, this clonotype is hyperexpanded (1% or more). The J gene is TRBJ2-3, the V gene TRBV3-1; possibly TRBD2 for D (5 bases). This CDR3 spans 16 amino acids. The germline V gene has CDR1 LGHDT and CDR2 YNNKEL (reference sequence). V was clipped by 4 bases and J by 0 bases, with 14 bases between them. Here the CDR3 reads CASSPADFPSTDTQYF. The CDR3, as DNA: TGTGCCAGCAGCCCCGCGGACTTTCCTAGCACAGATACGCAGTATTTT.

There are many counts of this clonotype. The chain combines TRBV10-3 with TRBJ1-1; 8 bases map to TRBD1. Losses at the gene ends were 6 bases for V and 4 bases for J; bases not matched to a gene: 7. Per germline, CDR1 ENHRY and CDR2 SYGVKD. The length of the CDR3 is 14 residues. Written as DNA, the CDR3 is TGTGCCATCAGAACGACAGGGGAAGGCACTGAAGCTTTCTTT. This gives the protein CAIRTTGEGTEAFF.

A note on this clonotype: The final CDR3 position lacks the conserved phenylalanine or tryptophan, pointing to a likely read error. J is TRBJ2-1 and V is TRBV5-1; TRBD2 agrees at 13 bases. CDR1 SGHRS and CDR2 YFSETQ come from the germline V gene. This CDR3 contains 15 residues. Germline trimming cut 6 bases from V and 3 bases from J; bases unmatched to any gene: 3. The CDR3 region has the DNA TGCGCCAGCAAGAGGACTAGCGGGGGCTACAATGAGCAGTTCTCC. Amino acid sequence: CASKRTSGGYNEQFS.

This chain uses TRBV11-2 with TRBJ1-4, with D unresolved. The CDR3 has 11 amino acids. Germline loops: CDR1 SGHAT, CDR2 FQNNGV. Trimming shortened V by 3 bases and J by 5 bases, and 1 base separated the two germline ends. The CDR3 sequence: CASSFNEKLFF. CDR3 DNA: TGTGCCAGCAGCTTCAATGAAAAACTGTTTTTT.

Relative to its sample, this clonotype is medium-sized. CDR3 amino acids: CASSITGGNTEAFF. CDR3 DNA: TGTGCCAGCAGCATCACAGGGGGGAACACTGAAGCTTTCTTT. The V gene is TRBV5-4, the J gene TRBJ1-1, with TRBD1 matching over 8 bases. The CDR3 is 14 amino acids. V lost 4 bases and J lost 1; bases outside the gene matches: 3. The germline V gene has CDR1 SGHNT and CDR2 YYREEE (reference sequence).

This sequence joins TRBV18 and TRBJ1-5; a weak D match, TRBD1 (6 bases). The V gene's germline CDR1 is KGHSH and CDR2 LQKENI. This CDR3 comprises 13 residues. V was pared by 3 bases and J by 6 bases, with 9 bases between. The CDR3 reads CASSPGAGQPQHF. The CDR3, as DNA: TGTGCCAGCTCACCGGGGGCAGGTCAGCCCCAGCATTTT.

By share, this clonotype counts as medium-sized. The chain uses TRBV12-3 or TRBV12-4 and TRBJ2-1; 14 nucleotides line up with TRBD2. The CDR3 contains 14 residues. The ends lost 5 bases at V and 8 bases at J; junction bases unmatched: 2. The CDR3 bases are TGTGCCAGCAGTGGGACTAGCGGGGGCGATGAGCAGTTCTTC. Its translation is CASSGTSGGDEQFF.

This clonotype is deemed medium-sized (0.01 to 0.1%). The chain is built from TRBV11-2 and TRBJ1-1; D is undetermined. CDR1 is SGHAT, CDR2 FQNNGV, per germline. This CDR3 is built from 13 residues. Deletions cut 5 bases from V and 11 bases from J, with 18 bases between. The CDR3 is CASSPEGPTAAFF. The CDR3 region has the DNA TGTGCCAGCAGCCCGGAGGGCCCCACTGCCGCTTTCTTT.

This rearrangement joins TRBV7-4 to TRBJ2-3, with D perhaps TRBD2 (6 bases). V shed 5 bases and J shed 1 base, with 13 bases lying between them. The CDR3 is 15 residues long. Germline CDR1 and CDR2: SGHVT and SQSDAQ. In DNA form, the CDR3 reads TGTGCCAGCAGCCCGTTTCAGCGGGGCACAGATACGCAGTATTTT. Translated, it gives CASSPFQRGTDTQYF.

The gene calls are TRBV6-5 and TRBJ1-2, with 9 bases that match TRBD1. The J segment lost 8 bases and the V segment lost 5 bases, leaving 12 bases of the junction unmatched. The CDR3 contains 15 residues. Germline loops: CDR1 MNHEY, CDR2 SVGAGI. The CDR3 reads CASSPYTGTGKGYTF. The CDR3 DNA reads TGTGCCAGCAGTCCCTACACCGGGACAGGGAAGGGCTACACCTTC.